One and the same sample provided the 2 T cell receptor beta chains below, sequenced in a study of cytomegalovirus exposure and HLA in healthy donors. With 60 Vbeta and 13 Jbeta primers, the PCR was carried out. Clones were sequenced by immunoSEQ multiplex PCR, and TCRdb holds only the in-frame ones, with some missing. The sample has roughly 190,000 clones, around 85% seen once. The specimen sequenced was PBMCs. The receptor set was obtained from a man in his forties in good health and CMV-seropositive.

The chain combines TRBV10-2 with TRBJ2-7; 9 bases are shared with TRBD1. Losses at the gene ends were 3 bases for V and 3 bases for J; bases not matched to a gene: 3. The V gene's germline CDR1 is WSHSY and CDR2 SAAADI. The CDR3 extends over 14 amino acids. In DNA, the CDR3 is TGCGCCAGCAGTGATAGGACAGGGGTCTACGAGCAGTACTTC. This sequence encodes CASSDRTGVYEQYF.

This clone has a single count. The chain joins TRBV9 to TRBJ1-2, with D hard to call. This CDR3 comprises 13 residues. Deletions cut 8 bases from V and 4 bases from J, with 15 bases between. The V gene's germline CDR1 is SGDLS and CDR2 YYNGEE. CDR3 DNA: TGTGCCAGTGGAGAGCGGGCAACCTATGGCTACACCTTC. Translation: CASGERATYGYTF. Supplemented by reference TRBV9 and TRBJ1-2, the full variable domain reads DSGVTQTPKHLITATGQRVTLRCSPRSGDLSVYWYQQSLDQGLQFLIQYYNGEERAKGNILERFSAQQFPDLHSELNLSSLELGDSALYFCASGERATYGYTFGSGTRLTVV.